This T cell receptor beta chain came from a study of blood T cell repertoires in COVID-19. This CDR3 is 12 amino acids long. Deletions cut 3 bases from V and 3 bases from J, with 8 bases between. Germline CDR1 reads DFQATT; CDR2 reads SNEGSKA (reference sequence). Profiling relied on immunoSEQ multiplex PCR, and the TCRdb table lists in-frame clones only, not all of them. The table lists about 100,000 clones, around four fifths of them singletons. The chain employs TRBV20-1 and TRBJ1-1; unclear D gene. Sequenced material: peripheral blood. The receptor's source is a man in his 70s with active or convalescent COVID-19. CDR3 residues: CSASHPYTEAFF. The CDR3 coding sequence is TGCAGTGCTAGTCATCCATACACTGAAGCTTTCTTT.